This T cell receptor beta chain was documented in a study of blood T cells in healthy people across ages. The ends were cut back, 5 bases at V and 7 bases at J, with 14 bases in the middle. The CDR3 contains 14 residues. The sample holds a few counts of this clonotype. It was with a sample-barcoded 5' primer and a J-beta primer mix that a second PCR of about 6 to 12 cycles was run. Every cDNA molecule carried a tag from a template-switch adaptor bearing 12 random nucleotides. TCRdb reanalysed the 5' RACE reads using MiXCR and keeps one entry per CDR3 protein. The table shows approximately 800,000 distinct CDR3 sequences, with approximately 25% occurring only once. Total RNA was extracted at no less than 6 micrograms per sample. In addition, the sample was reused for a study of T cells of mothers and their children. Turning to that study: The authors identified no persistent microchimeric T cell clones.

The chain carries TRBV12-3 or TRBV12-4 and TRBJ2-2; no firm D call. The receptor's source is a boy aged 5-17 years in good health. Sequencing was done on a sample of blood. The CDR3 region is CASSPNRPFGELFF. The CDR3 bases are TGTGCCAGCAGTCCAAACCGACCGTTCGGGGAGCTGTTTTTT.